Below, one TCR beta chain is given with its context. Treatment indicated: oral pan-JAK inhibitor, 5-10 mg twice daily. Punch biopsies of lesional scalp, plus peripheral blood, were taken from alopecia areata patients. The sample originates from a study of CD8+ T cells in alopecia areata. Study background: A 6-month off-drug phase came after tofacitinib, which had lasted 6 to 18 months.

cDNA prepared by RNA extraction and subsequent reverse transcription served as the template for sequencing. Profiling relied on immunoSEQ multiplex PCR, and the TCRdb table lists in-frame clones only, not all of them. The sample lists 110,000 or so clones; around three fifths were seen once. Germline-derived CDR1 and CDR2 are LNHDA and SQIVND (reference sequence). V shed 4 bases and J 7 bases; nucleotides not matched to a gene: 7. CDR3 length: 15 residues. The TCR was taken from a human donor with alopecia areata. The chain is built from TRBV19 and TRBJ1-6; 7 bases align to TRBD1. Sequencing was performed on CD4+ T cells sorted from blood, taken at week 24, from a patient treated with tofacitinib. In nucleotides, the CDR3 is TGTGCCAGTAGTACTACCCGGGACAGCAATTCACCCCTCCACTTT. It codes for CASSTTRDSNSPLHF.